The 31 T cell receptor beta chains in this list originate from one sample, sequenced in a study of T-cell reconstitution after alpha-beta-depleted transplantation in children. Library preparation (for TCRbeta) was performed with unique molecular identifiers. From the PCR reads, TCRdb called clonotypes with MiXCR, one entry per CDR3 protein. The table includes more than 500,000 distinct CDR3 sequences, roughly 10% detected once. Sequencing used PBMCs, mostly from graft donor cells, obtained 180 days after TCRalphabeta/CD19-depleted stem cell transplant. These receptors came from a female patient aged 2 to 10 who had a stem cell transplant for aplastic anemia, so the T cells may come from the graft donor.

This clonotype was observed many times. The chain joins TRBV20-1 to TRBJ2-7; a weak D match, TRBD2 (5 bases). The germline V gene encodes CDR1 DFQATT and CDR2 SNEGSKA (reference sequence). CDR3 size: 14 residues. Trimming stripped 4 bases from V and 1 base from J, with 14 bases between. For the CDR3, the DNA is TGCAGTGCTAACCAGCGGTACGAGTCCTACGAGCAGTACTTC. Amino acids: CSANQRYESYEQYF.

This clonotype has only a few counts. The chain is built from TRBV6-1 and TRBJ2-1; D is possibly TRBD2 (7 bases). The germline gives CDR1 MNHNS, CDR2 SASEGT. The CDR3 is 17 amino acids. V lost 6 bases and J lost 0, with 18 bases in between. In DNA, the CDR3 is TGTGCCAGCAGACGGGGGGCCGGGACTTCCTCCTACAATGAGCAGTTCTTC. Translated, it gives CASRRGAGTSSYNEQFF.

This clonotype was seen many times. This sequence joins TRBV20-1 and TRBJ2-5; TRBD1 matches at 12 bases. This CDR3 region has 15 residues. Germline CDR1 is DFQATT and CDR2 is SNEGSKA (reference sequence). J was trimmed by 7 bases and V by 4 bases; bases with no gene match: 10. For the CDR3, the DNA is TGCAGTGCTACCCGGGACAGGGGGCTGGTCGGGACCCAGTACTTC. Residues: CSATRDRGLVGTQYF.

This clonotype was counted at least ten times. This chain links TRBV10-1 with TRBJ2-3, with 7 bases identical to TRBD1. CDR3 size: 15 residues. From germline, CDR1 is WNHNN and CDR2 SYGVQD (reference sequence). With 3 bases clipped from V and 1 base from J, the junction kept 4 bases outside the gene matches. CDR3 region: CASSDRGSGTDTQYF. CDR3 nucleotides: TGCGCCAGCAGTGACAGGGGGTCTGGCACAGATACGCAGTATTTT.

The V call is TRBV19, the J call TRBJ1-1; the D gene is possibly TRBD1 (5 bases). The CDR3 sequence is 14 residues long. Trimming took 3 bases from V and 7 from J, leaving 15 bases between them. In germline, CDR1 is LNHDA, CDR2 SQIVND (reference sequence). The CDR3 DNA follows: TGTGCCAGTAGTATTAGGGAGGGGATCATTGAAGCTTTCTTT. As protein: CASSIREGIIEAFF.

The genes are TRBV20-1 and TRBJ2-1, with 10 bases matching TRBD2. The length of the CDR3 is 16 residues. Unmatched junction bases numbered 9, after V lost 3 bases and J lost 4 bases. Germline V CDR1 and CDR2: DFQATT, SNEGSKA (reference sequence). The CDR3 loop is CSASPPSGSGYNEQFF. CDR3 DNA sequence: TGCAGTGCTAGTCCCCCTAGCGGGAGCGGATACAATGAGCAGTTCTTC.

The chain recombines TRBV3-1 with TRBJ2-3, with 7 nucleotides matching TRBD2. The CDR3 spans 15 residues. Per the germline V gene, CDR1 is LGHDT and CDR2 is YNNKEL (reference sequence). V lost 4 bases and J lost 3; bases outside the gene matches: 7. The CDR3 coding sequence is TGTGCCAGCAGCCGCGTGGGGGGGTGGACAGATACGCAGTATTTT. It is translated as CASSRVGGWTDTQYF.

The sample holds a few counts of this clonotype. The chain recombines TRBV20-1 with TRBJ2-7; TRBD2 is a possible D gene (5 bases). V shed 4 bases and J shed 3 bases, with 19 bases lying between them. The CDR3 covers 15 residues. Germline-derived CDR1 and CDR2 are DFQATT and SNEGSKA (reference sequence). CDR3 region: CSATTTGRGHYEQYF. DNA of the CDR3: TGCAGTGCTACGACTACGGGCAGAGGCCACTACGAGCAGTACTTC.

This clonotype was found a few times. The chain uses TRBV15 and TRBJ1-1, with D maybe TRBD1 (5 bases). V lost 1 base and J lost 7, with 10 bases in between. This CDR3 is built from 13 residues. Germline V gene lookup returns CDR1 LNHNV and CDR2 YYDKDF (reference sequence). The CDR3 region has the DNA TGTGCCACCAGCAGAGGCTGGGACCTTGAAGCTTTCTTT. This gives the protein CATSRGWDLEAFF.

This clonotype appeared a few times. This chain joins TRBV6-2 or TRBV6-3 and TRBJ2-2; no reliable D call. Germline assignment: CDR1 MNHEY and CDR2 SVGEGT. Deletions cut 1 base from V and 7 bases from J, with 13 bases between. This CDR3 has 15 residues. CDR3 residues: CASSYWESFDGELFF. Here the CDR3 DNA reads TGTGCCAGCAGTTACTGGGAAAGCTTTGACGGGGAGCTGTTTTTT.

The chain has TRBV28 and TRBJ2-3, with D tentatively TRBD1 (6 bases). The CDR3 runs to 18 residues. Trimming removed 5 bases at V and 0 bases at J, with 21 bases between. The germline gives CDR1 MDHEN, CDR2 SYDVKM. In DNA, the CDR3 is TGTGCCAGCAGTAGACCGGGACATAATCCCCCCAGCACAGATACGCAGTATTTT. The encoded protein is CASSRPGHNPPSTDTQYF. The full variable domain, in which reference TRBV28 and TRBJ2-3 provide the parts outside the CDR3, is DVKVTQSSRYLVKRTGEKVFLECVQDMDHENMFWYRQDPGLGLRLIYFSYDVKMKEKGDIPEGYSVSREKKERFSLILESASTNQTSMYLCASSRPGHNPPSTDTQYFGPGTRLTVL.

This chain uses TRBV5-6 with TRBJ2-7, with D unresolved. Germline loops: CDR1 SGHDT, CDR2 YYEEEE. The CDR3 sequence is 14 residues long. V lost 4 bases, J lost 0 bases, and 11 bases lay in between. The CDR3 DNA follows: TGTGCCAGCAGCCTACCGGACCTCTCCTACGAGCAGTACTTC. Encoded protein: CASSLPDLSYEQYF.

This clonotype has just a few counts. This chain connects TRBV11-1 to TRBJ2-5; no definite D call. The CDR3 consists of 14 residues. Germline lookup yields CDR1 SGHAT and CDR2 FQDESV (reference sequence). Trimming cost V 2 bases and J 2 bases, with 9 bases left between them. CDR3 sequence: CASSLTRRQETQYF. As DNA, the CDR3 is TGTGCCAGCAGCTTAACCCGACGGCAAGAGACCCAGTACTTC.

V usage is TRBV12-3 or TRBV12-4 and J usage is TRBJ1-5; 7 bases agree with TRBD1. Unmatched junction bases numbered 5, after V lost 8 bases and J lost 1 base. The CDR3 covers 14 residues. CDR3 in DNA: TGTGCCAGCCGGTCAGGGGGAAGCAATCAGCCCCAGCATTTT. Translated: CASRSGGSNQPQHF.

The gene calls are TRBV5-6 and TRBJ2-3; D is perhaps TRBD1 or TRBD2 (5 bases each). Trimming removed 4 bases at V and 2 bases at J, with 11 bases between. Looked up from germline, CDR1 is SGHDT and CDR2 is YYEEEE. The CDR3 extends over 14 amino acids. CDR3 nucleotides: TGTGCCAGCAGCCCCGGGGCCGCCACAGATACGCAGTATTTT. Its translation is CASSPGAATDTQYF.

This clonotype was counted between two and nine times. The chain joins TRBV7-9 to TRBJ1-5, with D uncertain. The CDR3 covers 13 residues. V lost 2 bases and J lost 6, with 8 bases in between. Germline V CDR1 and CDR2: SEHNR, FQNEAQ (reference sequence). CDR3: CASSLTYGQPQHF. CDR3 bases: TGTGCCAGCAGCTTAACGTATGGTCAGCCCCAGCATTTT.

The chain carries TRBV20-1 and TRBJ2-1, with 8 nucleotides matching TRBD2. This CDR3 contains 17 residues. With V trimmed by 4 bases and J by 8 bases, 19 bases remained unmatched. Germline V gene lookup returns CDR1 DFQATT and CDR2 SNEGSKA (reference sequence). The CDR3 reads CSATPRGEAGVMDEQFF. The CDR3 bases are TGCAGTGCTACCCCGCGCGGGGAAGCGGGGGTTATGGATGAGCAGTTCTTC.

The chain has TRBV27 and TRBJ1-5; D may be TRBD1 (6 bases). The CDR3 loop spans 17 amino acids. Per germline, CDR1 MNHEY and CDR2 SMNVEV (reference sequence). Trimming took off 4 bases at V and 0 bases at J, with 16 bases between the two ends. CDR3 sequence: CASSSGGSFYSNQPQHF. CDR3 nucleotide sequence: TGTGCCAGCAGTTCGGGGGGCAGTTTCTATAGCAATCAGCCCCAGCATTTT.

This clonotype was observed a few times. The chain combines TRBV20-1 with TRBJ1-1; possibly TRBD1 for D (6 bases). The germline V and J ends were trimmed by 1 base and 5 bases, with 17 bases remaining between them. The CDR3 runs 15 residues. Germline V gene lookup returns CDR1 DFQATT and CDR2 SNEGSKA (reference sequence). The DNA for the CDR3 is TGCAGTGCTAGAGGGGAAGGGGGTGAAAAGACTGAAGCTTTCTTT. Translated: CSARGEGGEKTEAFF.

The table lists this clonotype with a few counts. J is TRBJ2-7 and V is TRBV5-6; TRBD2 aligns across 8 bases. The trim removed 3 bases at V and 4 bases at J, leaving 15 bases unmatched. This CDR3 comprises 17 residues. CDR1 is SGHDT and CDR2 is YYEEEE in the germline V gene. CDR3 loop: CASSSPAGGARWYEQYF. CDR3 DNA: TGTGCCAGCAGCTCCCCGGCCGGGGGGGCGAGATGGTACGAGCAGTACTTC. Complete variable domain (other parts from reference TRBV5-6 and TRBJ2-7): DAGVTQSPTHLIKTRGQQVTLRCSPKSGHDTVSWYQQALGQGPQFIFQYYEEEERQRGNFPDRFSGHQFPNYSSELNVNALLLGDSALYLCASSSPAGGARWYEQYFGPGTRLTVT.

V is TRBV29-1 and J is TRBJ1-2; 9 bases are shared with TRBD1. This CDR3 contains 12 residues. With V trimmed by 7 bases and J by 4 bases, 4 bases remained unmatched. Per the germline V gene, CDR1 is SQVTM and CDR2 is ANQGSEA. The CDR3: CSDRTGVYGYTF. The DNA of the CDR3 is TGCAGCGACCGGACAGGGGTCTATGGCTACACCTTC.

The table lists this clonotype with a few counts. This chain joins TRBV12-3 or TRBV12-4 and TRBJ1-2; 8 bases agree with TRBD1. V shed 2 bases, J shed 8 bases, and the junction held 13 bases outside the gene matches. This CDR3 has 16 amino acids. CDR3 DNA sequence: TGTGCCAGCAGTTTAATCCCTGGACAGGGAGGGTTAGGCTACACCTTC. This codes for CASSLIPGQGGLGYTF.

This clonotype was detected a few times. The chain combines TRBV29-1 with TRBJ2-7, with 7 bases identical to TRBD2. Per germline, CDR1 SQVTM and CDR2 ANQGSEA. V was clipped by 4 bases and J by 3 bases; unmatched bases: 9. The CDR3 has 14 amino acids. The CDR3, as DNA: TGCAGCGTTGCCCCTACTAGCGCCCGCTACGAGCAGTACTTC. Translated: CSVAPTSARYEQYF.

This chain connects TRBV29-1 to TRBJ2-1; D may be TRBD1 or TRBD2 (5 bases each). The CDR3 loop spans 15 amino acids. Trimming shortened V by 4 bases and J by 8 bases, and 21 bases separated the two germline ends. The V gene's germline CDR1 is SQVTM and CDR2 ANQGSEA. CDR3 in amino acids: CSVGLGRTLGDEQFF. CDR3 nucleotide sequence: TGCAGCGTTGGCCTAGGACGGACCTTGGGGGATGAGCAGTTCTTC.

This clonotype occurred a few times. The chain links TRBV12-3 or TRBV12-4 to TRBJ2-5; 8 nucleotides line up with TRBD1. The CDR3 length is 14 residues. V lost 7 bases to trimming and J lost 4 bases; unmatched junction nucleotides: 8. CDR3 in DNA: TGTGCCAGCAAGATGCAGGGGGCGGGAGAGACCCAGTACTTC. Translating it yields CASKMQGAGETQYF.

V and J are TRBV28 and TRBJ2-7; D is perhaps TRBD2 (6 bases). CDR1 and CDR2 from the germline V gene are MDHEN and SYDVKM. The CDR3 contains 12 residues. V was shortened by 6 bases and J by 0 bases, with 6 bases between the two germline ends. The CDR3 protein is CASRGLSYEQYF. The CDR3 DNA is TGTGCCAGCAGGGGACTCTCCTACGAGCAGTACTTC.

V is TRBV5-1 and J is TRBJ2-1; a weak D match, TRBD1 (7 bases). CDR3 length: 14 residues. CDR1 and CDR2 (germline): SGHRS, YFSETQ. V was cut by 2 bases and J by 6 bases, with 12 bases left in between. CDR3 protein: CASSFRGEVNEQFF. Written as DNA, the CDR3 is TGCGCCAGCAGCTTCAGGGGGGAGGTCAATGAGCAGTTCTTC.

This clonotype was counted only a few times. The rearrangement joins TRBV6-1 to TRBJ2-3; 7 bases align to TRBD2. V dropped 7 bases and J dropped 3; count of bases not matched to a gene: 4. This CDR3 is built from 13 residues. Germline values: CDR1 MNHNS, CDR2 SASEGT. The CDR3 nucleotides read TGTGCCAGCAACGGGAGGCTAACAGATACGCAGTATTTT. It codes for CASNGRLTDTQYF.

This clonotype was seen a handful of times. The chain uses TRBV6-2 or TRBV6-3 and TRBJ2-1; 8 bases are a match to TRBD2. This CDR3 is 16 amino acids long. Germline-derived CDR1 and CDR2 are MNHEY and SVGEGT. Unmatched junction bases numbered 12, after V lost 5 bases and J lost 6 bases. CDR3 amino acids: CASSKTPWREANEQFF. The CDR3 DNA is TGTGCCAGCAGTAAGACCCCTTGGCGGGAGGCCAATGAGCAGTTCTTC.

The CDR3 region is CASSKRQSSFSPLHF. The DNA for the CDR3 is TGCGCCAGCAGCAAAAGACAGAGCTCTTTTTCACCCCTCCACTTT. The chain uses TRBV5-1 and TRBJ1-6; tentatively, D is TRBD1 (5 bases). Trimming removed 4 bases from V and 9 bases from J, with 17 bases in between. Germline loops: CDR1 SGHRS, CDR2 YFSETQ. The length of the CDR3 is 15 residues.

Ten or more counts support this clonotype. The genes are TRBV29-1 and TRBJ1-1, with D perhaps TRBD1 (5 bases). CDR3 length: 15 residues. Trimming took 8 bases from V and 0 from J, leaving 19 bases between them. The V gene's germline CDR1 is SQVTM and CDR2 ANQGSEA. CDR3 DNA sequence: TGCAGCCACTGTAGACAGACTATGATGAACACTGAAGCTTTCTTT. Translation: CSHCRQTMMNTEAFF.